The clone carrying this T cell receptor (beta chain) is termed medium-sized. This sample is part of a study of blood T cell repertoires in COVID-19. In the original processing: The assay estimated nucleated cells by amplifying reference gene primers. Libraries were prepared by immunoSEQ multiplex PCR; TCRdb keeps only in-frame clonotypes and omits some of them. That table gives V, J and clone size, and the DNA gave D and trimming. The profile covers about 70,000 clones, with 88% appearing a single time and roughly 1.4% taken by the ten largest. V dropped 0 bases and J dropped 6 bases, with 6 bases sitting between them. This CDR3 is built from 13 residues. Germline CDR1 is LGHDT and CDR2 is YNNKEL (reference sequence).

Material: peripheral blood. The rearrangement joins TRBV3-1 (or the pseudogene TRBV3-2) to TRBJ1-5; no definite D call. The sequence derives from a human donor in a cohort sampled during active COVID-19. The CDR3 reads CASSQDSVQPQHF. The CDR3 DNA is TGTGCCAGCAGCCAAGATTCCGTTCAGCCCCAGCATTTT.